These 6 T cell receptor beta chains came from one sample sequenced in a study of radiotherapy plus CTLA-4 blockade in lung cancer. This table comes from immunoSEQ multiplex PCR, and its TCRdb copy is limited to in-frame clones, with some not included. The sample includes about 77,000 clones, over 65% of them seen just once. Sequences were derived from peripheral blood, sampled from a patient treated with radiotherapy plus ipilimumab. The receptor source for this set is a human donor with non-small cell lung cancer whose response to radiotherapy plus ipilimumab could not be evaluated.

The chain uses TRBV6-1 and TRBJ2-7, with 9 bases lining up with TRBD2. CDR3 length: 14 amino acids. With 7 bases clipped from V and 3 bases from J, the junction kept 7 bases outside the gene matches. Germline assignment: CDR1 MNHNS and CDR2 SASEGT. The DNA for the CDR3 is TGTGCCAGCATGAGGCTAGCGGGAAACTACGAGCAGTACTTC. It yields the protein CASMRLAGNYEQYF.

Worth noting for this clone: In the same sample, other DNA sequences code for this CDR3. The chain links TRBV5-1 to TRBJ2-3, with 9 nucleotides matching TRBD2. Trimming removed 0 bases from V and 3 bases from J; junction bases left unmatched: 2. The germline V gene has CDR1 SGHRS and CDR2 YFSETQ. The CDR3 sequence is 15 residues long. CDR3 nucleotides: TGCGCCAGCAGCTTGGGGCTAGCGGGAACAGATACGCAGTATTTT. Translating gives CASSLGLAGTDTQYF. The complete variable domain, with remaining parts taken from reference TRBV5-1 and TRBJ2-3, reads KAGVTQTPRYLIKTRGQQVTLSCSPISGHRSVSWYQQTPGQGLQFLFEYFSETQRNKGNFPGRFSGRQFSNSRSEMNVSTLELGDSALYLCASSLGLAGTDTQYFGPGTRLTVL.

The chain is built from TRBV7-3 and TRBJ2-1, with 11 positions matching TRBD1. Germline loops: CDR1 SGHTA, CDR2 FQGTGA. V was pared by 5 bases and J by 9 bases, with 12 bases of the junction left unmatched. The CDR3 runs 16 residues. The CDR3 sequence is CASSVIGTGGRSEQFF. Here the CDR3 DNA reads TGTGCCAGCAGCGTAATAGGGACAGGGGGGAGAAGTGAGCAGTTCTTC.

The chain has TRBV10-1 and TRBJ1-1, with D uncertain. The CDR3 has 13 amino acids. Trimming pared 6 bases from V and 1 base from J, leaving 9 bases between. Per germline, CDR1 WNHNN and CDR2 SYGVQD (reference sequence). This CDR3 is CASRVGRNTEAFF. The DNA of the CDR3 is TGCGCCAGCAGGGTCGGGAGGAACACTGAAGCTTTCTTT.

The rearrangement joins TRBV7-9 to TRBJ1-2; a weak D match, TRBD1 (5 bases). The CDR3 loop spans 16 amino acids. Trimming took off 2 bases at V and 3 bases at J, with 16 bases between the two ends. Germline V CDR1 and CDR2: SEHNR, FQNEAQ (reference sequence). The CDR3 nucleotides read TGTGCCAGCAGCTTAAGCACCCTGACAGCTTACTATGGCTACACCTTC. It specifies CASSLSTLTAYYGYTF.

This clone was seen repeatedly, ten times or more. The rearrangement uses TRBV18 and TRBJ2-7; D gene unclear. The CDR3 covers 12 residues. Trimming pared 5 bases from V and 0 bases from J, leaving 5 bases between. Germline loops: CDR1 KGHSH, CDR2 LQKENI. CDR3 in amino acids: CASSTYSYEQYF. The CDR3 nucleotides are TGTGCCAGCTCAACCTACTCCTACGAGCAGTACTTC. The full variable domain, its missing parts supplied by reference TRBV18 and TRBJ2-7, is NAGVMQNPRHLVRRRGQEARLRCSPMKGHSHVYWYRQLPEEGLKFMVYLQKENIIDESGMPKERFSAEFPKEGPSILRIQQVVRGDSAAYFCASSTYSYEQYFGPGTRLTVT.